This T cell receptor beta chain was sequenced during a study of shared clonotypes between healthy human individuals. Study-wide findings and caveats: Researchers found naive subsets generally carried larger estimated richness than memory subsets.

Comment on this clone: Its target is not known.

Libraries were prepared by immunoSEQ multiplex PCR; TCRdb keeps only in-frame clonotypes and omits some of them. Of a few million clones listed, 85% to 95% are singletons. Trimming stripped 0 bases from V and 5 bases from J, with 13 bases between. This CDR3 contains 15 residues. From germline, CDR1 is LNHNV and CDR2 YYDKDF (reference sequence). Specimen: naive CD4+ T cells sorted from blood. Subset given: CD45RA+ positively selected. The clonotype comes from a man in his late teens or twenties in good health. The chain joins TRBV15 to TRBJ1-1; maybe TRBD1 (5 bases). The CDR3 DNA sequence: TGTGCCACCAGCAGAGAATCGACAGTGGGGACTGAAGCTTTCTTT. The encoded protein is CATSRESTVGTEAFF.